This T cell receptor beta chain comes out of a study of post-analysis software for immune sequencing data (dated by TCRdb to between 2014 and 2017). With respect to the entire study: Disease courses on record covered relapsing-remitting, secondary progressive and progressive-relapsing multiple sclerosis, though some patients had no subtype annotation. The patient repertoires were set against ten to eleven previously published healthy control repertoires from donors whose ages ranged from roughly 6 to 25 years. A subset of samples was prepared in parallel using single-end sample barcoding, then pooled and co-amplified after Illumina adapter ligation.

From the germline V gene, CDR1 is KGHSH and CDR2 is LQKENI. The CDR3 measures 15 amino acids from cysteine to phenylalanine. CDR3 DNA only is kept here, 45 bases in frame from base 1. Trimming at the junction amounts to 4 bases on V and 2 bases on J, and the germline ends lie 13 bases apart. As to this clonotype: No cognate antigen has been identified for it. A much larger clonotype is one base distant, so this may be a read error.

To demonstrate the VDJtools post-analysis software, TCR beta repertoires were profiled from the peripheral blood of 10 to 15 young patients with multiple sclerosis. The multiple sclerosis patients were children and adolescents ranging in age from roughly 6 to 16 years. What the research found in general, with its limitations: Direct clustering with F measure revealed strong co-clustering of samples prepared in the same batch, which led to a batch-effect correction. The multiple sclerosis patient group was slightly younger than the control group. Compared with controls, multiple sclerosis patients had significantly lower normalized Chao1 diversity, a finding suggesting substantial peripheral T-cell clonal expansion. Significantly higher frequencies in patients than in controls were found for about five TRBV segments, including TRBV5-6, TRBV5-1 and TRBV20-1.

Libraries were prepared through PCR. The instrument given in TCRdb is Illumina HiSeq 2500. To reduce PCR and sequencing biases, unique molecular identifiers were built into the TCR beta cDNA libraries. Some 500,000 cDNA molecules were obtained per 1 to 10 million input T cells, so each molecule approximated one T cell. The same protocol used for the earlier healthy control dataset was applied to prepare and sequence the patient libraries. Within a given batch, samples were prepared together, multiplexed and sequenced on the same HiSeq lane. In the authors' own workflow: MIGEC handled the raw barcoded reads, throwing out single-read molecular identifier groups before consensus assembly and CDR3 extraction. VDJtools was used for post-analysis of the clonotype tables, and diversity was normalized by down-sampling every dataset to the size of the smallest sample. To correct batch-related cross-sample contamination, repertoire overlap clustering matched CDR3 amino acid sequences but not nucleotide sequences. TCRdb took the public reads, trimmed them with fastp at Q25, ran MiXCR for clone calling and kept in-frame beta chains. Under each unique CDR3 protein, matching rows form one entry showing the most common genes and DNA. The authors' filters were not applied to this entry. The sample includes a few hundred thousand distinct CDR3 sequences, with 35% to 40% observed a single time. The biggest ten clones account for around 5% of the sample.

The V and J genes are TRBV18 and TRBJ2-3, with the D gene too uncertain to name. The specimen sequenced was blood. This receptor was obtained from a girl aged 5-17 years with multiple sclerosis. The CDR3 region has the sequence CASSLTAGPTDTQYF. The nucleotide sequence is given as TGTGCCAGCTCACTAACGGCAGGCCCCACAGATACGCAGTATTTT.